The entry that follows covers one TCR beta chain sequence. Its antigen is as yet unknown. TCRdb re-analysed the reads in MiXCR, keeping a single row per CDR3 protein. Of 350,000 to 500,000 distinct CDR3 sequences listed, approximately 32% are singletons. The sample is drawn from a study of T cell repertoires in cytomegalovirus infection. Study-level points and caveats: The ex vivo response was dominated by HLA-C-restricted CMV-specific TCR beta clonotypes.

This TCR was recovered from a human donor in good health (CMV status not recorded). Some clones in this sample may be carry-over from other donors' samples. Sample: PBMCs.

The CDR3 region has the DNA TGCAGTGCTAGAGATTCGGGCAGGGGGCTTGGTAGTTCACCCCTCCACTTT. Translated, it gives CSARDSGRGLGSSPLHF. This rearrangement joins TRBV20-1 to TRBJ1-6; 8 nucleotides agree with TRBD1. V dropped 0 bases and J dropped 9; count of bases not matched to a gene: 13. In germline, CDR1 is DFQATT, CDR2 SNEGSKA (reference sequence). There are 17 residues in the CDR3.